These T cell receptor beta chains were read from a single sample in a study of CD4+ T cells in melanoma. Assay used: immunoSEQ multiplex PCR; TCRdb lists only in-frame clones, some missing. Of roughly 20,000 clones listed, almost 85% are singletons. What was sequenced was cells from a culture (not recorded whether cultured in vitro). These receptors were obtained from a human donor with melanoma. Each CDR3 is given with its conserved first and last residue. The D gene is left open where the match is weak. Expanded clones get a size class; other rows say once, few or many, or leave the size out.

TGTGCCAGCAGTTCGATGGTCGGTCAGCCCCAGCATTTT | CASSSMVGQPQHF | - | TRBJ1-5 | - | TRBV6-5
TGTCTGGTCGTTAGCCGCTCACCCCTCCACTTT | CLVVSRSPLHF | few | TRBJ1-6 | - | TRBV19
TGCGCCAGCATGGGACAGGGAGGTGAAAAACTGTTTTTT | CASMGQGGEKLFF | medium-sized | TRBJ1-4 | TRBD1 | TRBV5-1
TGTGCCTGGAGTGGTCAGGCGAACACTGAAGCTTTCTTT | CAWSGQANTEAFF | - | TRBJ1-1 | - | TRBV30
TGCGCCAGCAGCTACGCGGCGGGAAGCCCCAGCTCCTATAATTCACCCCTCCACTTT | CASSYAAGSPSSYNSPLHF | - | TRBJ1-6 | - | TRBV5-1
TGCGCCAGCAGTGCAGCGCAGGGCGAGAACAATGAGCAGTTCTTC | CASSAAQGENNEQFF | - | TRBJ2-1 | - | TRBV10-1
TGCGCCAGCAGCCCGGACTGGATAGGCACTGAAGCTTTCTTT | CASSPDWIGTEAFF | - | TRBJ1-1 | - | TRBV5-1
TGTGCCTGGAGGAGACCCTCAAGAGCCCCTAATGAAAAACTGTTTTTT | CAWRRPSRAPNEKLFF | - | TRBJ1-4 | - | TRBV30
TGTGCCAGCAGCCGACAGGGGTTGGAGACCCAGTACTTC | CASSRQGLETQYF | - | TRBJ2-5 | TRBD1 | TRBV2
TGTGCCAGCAGCCTCGGACAGTTCTACGAGCAGTACTTC | CASSLGQFYEQYF | - | TRBJ2-7 | - | TRBV11-2
TGTGCCAGTACTCGACAGGGGTTTAGCGACTATGGCTACACCTTC | CASTRQGFSDYGYTF | - | TRBJ1-2 | TRBD1 | TRBV19
TGTGCCAGCAGTCCTCGACAGGATGACTATGGCTACACCTTC | CASSPRQDDYGYTF | - | TRBJ1-2 | - | TRBV5-4
TGTGCCAGCAGCCGCGACAGGTTATATTCACCCCTCCACTTT | CASSRDRLYSPLHF | few | TRBJ1-6 | - | TRBV5-8
TGTGCCAGTAGTGACCGGGACAGGGGCCAAGAGACCCAGTACTTC | CASSDRDRGQETQYF | - | TRBJ2-5 | TRBD1 | TRBV19
TGTGCCAGCAGACCCGTCGAAGGGGGCTCACCCCTCCACTTT | CASRPVEGGSPLHF | - | TRBJ1-6 | TRBD1 | TRBV28
TGCGCCAGCAGCTTGGGCGGGACAGGGAACACTGAAGCTTTCTTT | CASSLGGTGNTEAFF | - | TRBJ1-1 | TRBD1 | TRBV5-1
TGTGCCTGGAGGGACAGGGCGGCCTCCCTCTATGGCTACACCTTC | CAWRDRAASLYGYTF | - | TRBJ1-2 | TRBD1 | TRBV30
TGTGCCAGCAGTGATTATTTCTCAGGGGACGAGCAGTACTTC | CASSDYFSGDEQYF | - | TRBJ2-7 | - | TRBV2
TGTGCCAGCAGATCAGGGGGCGACGATGAAAAACTGTTTTTT | CASRSGGDDEKLFF | - | TRBJ1-4 | TRBD1 | TRBV6-6
TGTGCCAGCAGCGTAGCGGGGACAGGGGCTCCCTACGAGCAGTACTTC | CASSVAGTGAPYEQYF | - | TRBJ2-7 | TRBD1 | TRBV9
TGCGCCAGCAGTGCAGGGCGGCCCGTTGAAAAACTGTTTTTT | CASSAGRPVEKLFF | - | TRBJ1-4 | - | TRBV5-1
TGTGCCAGCAGCTTAGGGGGACAGGGGCGGGAGCCCCAGCATTTT | CASSLGGQGREPQHF | few | TRBJ1-5 | TRBD1 | TRBV7-8
TGTGCCAGTAGTACAGGGTCCGGAAACACCATATATTTT | CASSTGSGNTIYF | - | TRBJ1-3 | - | TRBV19
TGTGCCAGCAGCACTCGGGCCCTGAGGGGGGAGCTGTTTTTT | CASSTRALRGELFF | once | TRBJ2-2 | - | TRBV9
TGTGCCATCAGTGAGGGGGGGACAGGGCGCCAAGAGACCCAGTACTTC | CAISEGGTGRQETQYF | - | TRBJ2-5 | TRBD1 | TRBV10-3
TGTGCCAGCAGGCGGCAGGAGTACACTGAAGCTTTCTTT | CASRRQEYTEAFF | - | TRBJ1-1 | - | TRBV6-1
TGTGCCAGCAGCGCGCGCCTAGGGAATCTCGCGAACACCGGGGAGCTGTTTTTT | CASSARLGNLANTGELFF | - | TRBJ2-2 | - | TRBV11-2
TGCGCCAGCAGCTTGGGTGGCGACACCGGGGAGCTGTTTTTT | CASSLGGDTGELFF | - | TRBJ2-2 | - | TRBV5-1
TGTGCCAGCAGCCTTACAGGGTGGGAGCAGTTCTTC | CASSLTGWEQFF | - | TRBJ2-1 | - | TRBV6-1
TGTGCCATCAGTGAGTCCCCGGGACAGGGGTCCACTGAAGCTTTCTTT | CAISESPGQGSTEAFF | - | TRBJ1-1 | TRBD1 | TRBV10-3
TGTGCCAGCAGCTTGGGGCCCTATGGCTACACCTTC | CASSLGPYGYTF | - | TRBJ1-2 | - | TRBV5-6
TGTGCCAGCAGCTTATTGGGGACTAATGAAAAACTGTTTTTT | CASSLLGTNEKLFF | - | TRBJ1-4 | - | TRBV7-9
TGTGCCAGCAGCCCAATAGGACAGGCTCGAGCGGCTTTCTTT | CASSPIGQARAAFF | - | TRBJ1-1 | TRBD1 | TRBV11-2
TGTGCCAGCAGCTTATGGTCGACAGGGCGCACTGAAGCTTTCTTT | CASSLWSTGRTEAFF | - | TRBJ1-1 | TRBD1 | TRBV11-2
TGCGCCAGCAGCTTGGATATGTGGGGATCCCGAACTGAAGCTTTCTTT | CASSLDMWGSRTEAFF | once | TRBJ1-1 | - | TRBV5-1
TGTGCCAGCAACCTGGGGGGTCGGTATGGCTACACCTTC | CASNLGGRYGYTF | medium-sized | TRBJ1-2 | - | TRBV5-4
TGTGCCAGCAGTTGGGGACAGAACCAACGGTATACGCAGTATTTT | CASSWGQNQRYTQYF | - | TRBJ2-3 | TRBD1 | TRBV6-5
TGTGCCAGCAGAGGGGGGGACAGCCTCGGCGAAAAACTGTTTTTT | CASRGGDSLGEKLFF | - | TRBJ1-4 | TRBD1 | TRBV6-1
TGTGCCAGCACCAAGGGGTCGGGCACAGATACGCAGTATTTT | CASTKGSGTDTQYF | few | TRBJ2-3 | - | TRBV25-1
TGTGCCAGCAGGGCGACCCATTCACCCCTCCACTTT | CASRATHSPLHF | - | TRBJ1-6 | - | TRBV6-5
TGTGCCAGCATGGTCCGACAGGGCGGTCAGCCCCAGCATTTT | CASMVRQGGQPQHF | once | TRBJ1-5 | TRBD1 | TRBV6-1
TGTGCCAGCAACTCAAGGGGTTCTGCAACTAATGAAAAACTGTTTTTT | CASNSRGSATNEKLFF | few | TRBJ1-4 | - | TRBV11-2